The T cell receptor (beta chain) described here comes from a study of T cell responses to AZD1222 COVID-19 vaccine. General study points: Increases in Spike-specific TCR breadth and depth were seen after two AZD1222 doses.

CDR1 is MGHRA, CDR2 YSYEKL, per germline. CDR3 size: 14 residues. V was trimmed by 2 bases and J by 7 bases, leaving 15 bases between them. Note on this clone: Its matching antigen is unknown.

This table comes from immunoSEQ multiplex PCR, and its TCRdb copy is limited to in-frame clones, with some not included. The sample holds some 130,000 clones; about 93% are singletons and the top ten take approximately 6.8%. The sample in question was peripheral blood, obtained 28 days after the second AZD1222 dose. The receptor's source is an adult who received the AZD1222 COVID-19 vaccine. This chain uses TRBV4-1 with TRBJ2-7, with a possible D match to TRBD1 (6 bases). CDR3 protein: CASSQTGTMGEQYF. CDR3 bases: TGCGCCAGCAGCCAAACCGGGACAATGGGGGAGCAGTACTTC.